This T cell receptor (beta chain) emerged from a study of T cell repertoires in cytomegalovirus infection. The CDR3 totals 15 residues. The V gene's germline CDR1 is MNHNS and CDR2 SASEGT. V lost 6 bases to trimming and J lost 2 bases, with 14 bases between them. TCRdb itself ran the reads through MiXCR, one entry per CDR3 protein. The repertoire includes nearly 450,000 distinct CDR3 sequences, approximately 33% of them detected once, and roughly an eighth sits in the top ten. The chain employs TRBV6-1 and TRBJ1-5, with TRBD1 as a possible D gene (5 bases). The sample taken for sequencing was PBMCs. The TCR sequence derives from a human donor in good health (CMV status not recorded). Some clones in this sample may be carry-over from other donors' samples. This chain's CDR3 is CASRNGGSRNQPQHF. The CDR3 DNA reads as TGTGCCAGCAGGAACGGGGGAAGTCGCAATCAGCCCCAGCATTTT.